A single sample is the source of the 22 T cell receptor beta chains below, sequenced in a study of T cell repertoires in ileal Crohn's disease. Data came from immunoSEQ multiplex PCR; TCRdb stores just in-frame clones and leaves some out. The sample lists about 8,000 clones; almost 85% were seen once. Time point reported: inflamed ileum from the surgical specimen. Material for sequencing was ileal tissue. These receptors all stem from an adult with Crohn's disease.

The chain carries TRBV6-6 and TRBJ2-3; the D gene could be TRBD1 or TRBD2 (5 bases each). V was pared by 2 bases and J by 6 bases, with 12 bases between. The germline gives CDR1 MNHNY, CDR2 SVGAGI (reference sequence). The CDR3 runs to 14 residues. The CDR3 here is CASSYGGAEDTQYF. In DNA form, the CDR3 reads TGTGCCAGCAGTTACGGGGGTGCGGAGGATACGCAGTATTTT.

This rearrangement joins TRBV25-1 to TRBJ2-1; no definite D call. Germline values: CDR1 MGHDK, CDR2 SYGVNS. The CDR3 consists of 13 residues. Trimming shortened V by 0 bases and J by 8 bases, and 8 bases separated the two germline ends. The CDR3 sequence: CASSEYGLDEQFF. For the CDR3, the DNA is TGTGCCAGCAGTGAATATGGGTTAGATGAGCAGTTCTTC.

This clone was recorded once. The rearrangement uses TRBV11-2 and TRBJ1-3; D may be TRBD1 (6 bases). The CDR3 runs to 15 residues. From germline, CDR1 is SGHAT and CDR2 FQNNGV. V lost 3 bases to trimming and J lost 4 bases, with 13 bases between them. CDR3 protein: CASSFNREAGNTIYF. DNA for the CDR3: TGTGCCAGCAGCTTTAACAGGGAAGCGGGAAACACCATATATTTT.

The table lists this clone with a count of one. The chain uses TRBV6-5 and TRBJ2-7, with D possibly being TRBD2 (7 bases). V lost 5 bases and J 5 bases, leaving 16 bases between the germline ends. Germline loops: CDR1 MNHEY, CDR2 SVGAGI. The length of the CDR3 is 14 residues. The CDR3 region has the DNA TGTGCCAGCAGTGAGGGGGAGGGATCCGACGAGCAGTACTTC. This encodes CASSEGEGSDEQYF.

This clone was detected only a few times. The chain links TRBV5-4 to TRBJ1-2; 9 nucleotides line up with TRBD1. V lost 5 bases, J lost 4 bases, and 12 bases stayed unmatched. Germline V lookup: CDR1 SGHNT, CDR2 YYREEE (reference sequence). The CDR3 runs to 16 residues. The DNA of the CDR3 is TGTGCCAGCAGTTCCCTCCGGGACAGGGAGTCCTATGGCTACACCTTC. Protein sequence: CASSSLRDRESYGYTF. The whole variable domain, filled in from reference TRBV5-4 and TRBJ1-2, reads ETGVTQSPTHLIKTRGQQVTLRCSSQSGHNTVSWYQQALGQGPQFIFQYYREEENGRGNFPPRFSGLQFPNYSSELNVNALELDDSALYLCASSSLRDRESYGYTFGSGTRLTVV.

The chain links TRBV6-1 to TRBJ2-2, with D uncertain. V shed 1 base and J shed 6 bases, with 9 bases lying between them. Germline CDR1 reads MNHNS; CDR2 reads SASEGT. The CDR3 spans 14 residues. The CDR3 nucleotides are TGTGCCAGCAGTGAAGTAAGCAAATCCGGGGAGCTGTTTTTT. Encoded protein: CASSEVSKSGELFF.

The chain employs TRBV11-2 and TRBJ2-1; D ambiguous. The V end lost 1 base, the J end lost 8 bases, and 15 bases lay between the germline ends. The germline V gene encodes CDR1 SGHAT and CDR2 FQNNGV. This CDR3 is built from 15 residues. In DNA form, the CDR3 reads TGTGCCAGCAGCTTAGGCCGGGCGGAAGCCTATGAGCAGTTCTTC. Amino acids: CASSLGRAEAYEQFF.

The chain uses TRBV6-1 and TRBJ1-6; no clear D. CDR3 length equals 13 residues. Trimming removed 3 bases at V and 8 bases at J, with 8 bases between. Germline-derived CDR1 and CDR2 are MNHNS and SASEGT. The CDR3 region is CASSDSYYSPLHF. The CDR3 DNA reads TGTGCCAGCAGTGATAGTTACTATTCACCCCTCCACTTT.

The V gene is TRBV6-4, the J gene TRBJ1-1; D is undetermined. V gave up 0 bases and J gave up 1 base, with 6 bases separating them. The germline V gene has CDR1 MRHNA and CDR2 SNTAGT. The CDR3 sequence is 14 residues long. CDR3 DNA: TGTGCCAGCAGTGACTCCACAGAGAACACTGAAGCTTTCTTT. Translated: CASSDSTENTEAFF.

CDR3 sequence reads: CASSQEAPRGILVGEQYF. In DNA, the CDR3 is TGCGCCAGCAGCCAAGAAGCCCCTCGGGGGATCCTCGTCGGCGAGCAGTACTTC. The V call is TRBV4-1, the J call TRBJ2-7; D perhaps matches TRBD2 (6 bases). CDR3 size: 18 residues. The V gene's germline CDR1 is MGHRA and CDR2 YSYEKL. Between the trimmed V and J ends, which lost 0 bases and 6 bases, there was a span of 24 bases.

In DNA, the CDR3 is TGTGCCAGCAGTGAAGTCTTAGTCGTACTAGCTTTCTTT. This translates into CASSEVLVVLAFF. This chain connects TRBV6-1 to TRBJ1-1; D is unclear. This CDR3 is 13 amino acids long. The germline V gene encodes CDR1 MNHNS and CDR2 SASEGT. Trimming removed 1 base at V and 10 bases at J, with 13 bases between.

This chain links TRBV28 with TRBJ2-5; the match to TRBD2 covers 7 bases. Germline lookup yields CDR1 MDHEN and CDR2 SYDVKM. The V and J ends lost 2 bases and 1 base, in that order; junction bases with no gene match: 7. The CDR3 covers 16 residues. CDR3 coding DNA: TGTGCCAGCAGTTTAGGGGGGGAGGGTACCCAAGAGACCCAGTACTTC. It translates to CASSLGGEGTQETQYF.

The chain joins TRBV9 to TRBJ2-2; D is perhaps TRBD1 (6 bases). V was cut by 3 bases and J by 2 bases, with 8 bases left in between. This CDR3 has 14 residues. The germline gives CDR1 SGDLS, CDR2 YYNGEE. The CDR3 sequence: CASSGGPNTGELFF. CDR3 nucleotides: TGTGCCAGCAGCGGGGGGCCAAACACCGGGGAGCTGTTTTTT.

V gene TRBV7-9 combines with J gene TRBJ1-5; the match to TRBD1 covers 8 bases. V lost 6 bases, J lost 2 bases, and 3 bases stayed unmatched. CDR1 and CDR2 (germline): SEHNR, FQNEAQ (reference sequence). The CDR3 runs to 14 residues. CDR3 protein: CASSQDRGNQPQHF. Written as DNA, the CDR3 is TGTGCCAGCAGTCAGGACAGGGGCAATCAGCCCCAGCATTTT. Drawing the rest from reference TRBV7-9 and TRBJ1-5, the complete variable domain is DTGVSQNPRHKITKRGQNVTFRCDPISEHNRLYWYRQTLGQGPEFLTYFQNEAQLEKSRLLSDRFSAERPKGSFSTLEIQRTEQGDSAMYLCASSQDRGNQPQHFGDGTRLSIL.

This chain links TRBV7-8 with TRBJ2-7; unclear D gene. Germline lookup yields CDR1 SGHVS and CDR2 FQNEAQ. The CDR3 is made up of 15 amino acids. V lost 2 bases and J 0 bases, leaving 11 bases between the germline ends. The CDR3 protein is CASSLIGIGSYEQYF. The CDR3 bases are TGTGCCAGCAGCTTAATTGGAATAGGCTCCTACGAGCAGTACTTC.

This chain uses TRBV28 with TRBJ2-7; D ambiguous. V was pared by 3 bases and J by 0 bases, with 9 bases between. CDR3 length equals 14 residues. CDR1 and CDR2 (germline): MDHEN, SYDVKM. This CDR3 is CASSFRSFSYEQYF. Written as DNA, the CDR3 is TGTGCCAGCAGTTTTCGATCCTTCTCCTACGAGCAGTACTTC. The full variable domain, completed using reference TRBV28 and TRBJ2-7, is DVKVTQSSRYLVKRTGEKVFLECVQDMDHENMFWYRQDPGLGLRLIYFSYDVKMKEKGDIPEGYSVSREKKERFSLILESASTNQTSMYLCASSFRSFSYEQYFGPGTRLTVT.

The V gene is TRBV7-9, the J gene TRBJ1-2; unclear D gene. Trimming shortened V by 1 base and J by 8 bases, and 14 bases separated the two germline ends. Germline V gene lookup returns CDR1 SEHNR and CDR2 FQNEAQ (reference sequence). The CDR3 covers 14 residues. This CDR3 reads CASSLEGYNSGYTF. CDR3 in DNA: TGTGCCAGCAGCTTAGAAGGCTACAATTCAGGCTACACCTTC.

This chain links TRBV7-2 with TRBJ1-4; 9 bases agree with TRBD1. The J segment lost 5 bases and the V segment lost 1 base, leaving 5 bases of the junction unmatched. Germline V gives CDR1 SGHTA, CDR2 FQGNSA. The CDR3 is made up of 16 amino acids. CDR3 in DNA: TGTGCCAGCAGCTTAGATTTAGGGACAGGGAATGAAAAACTGTTTTTT. Translated: CASSLDLGTGNEKLFF.

There are a few counts of this clone. The chain recombines TRBV19 with TRBJ2-6; the D is unclear. The CDR3 runs to 14 residues. Trimming took 7 bases from V and 0 from J, leaving 7 bases between them. CDR1 LNHDA and CDR2 SQIVND come from the germline V gene (reference sequence). The CDR3 here is CASTYFSGANVLTF. The CDR3 region has the DNA TGTGCCAGTACTTACTTCTCTGGGGCCAACGTCCTGACTTTC. Full variable domain (missing parts from reference TRBV19 and TRBJ2-6): DGGITQSPKYLFRKEGQNVTLSCEQNLNHDAMYWYRQDPGQGLRLIYYSQIVNDFQKGDIAEGYSVSREKKESFPLTVTSAQKNPTAFYLCASTYFSGANVLTFGAGSRLTVL.

This clone was picked up one time. This sequence joins TRBV18 and TRBJ2-7; 8 bases agree with TRBD2. Trimming cost V 8 bases and J 2 bases; bases outside gene matches: 8. The CDR3 contains 14 residues. The germline V gene has CDR1 KGHSH and CDR2 LQKENI. The CDR3 coding sequence is TGTGCCAGCACCCCTCGGGGGGGTACCTACGAGCAGTACTTC. It translates to CASTPRGGTYEQYF.

The rearrangement uses TRBV5-1 and TRBJ2-5; D unclear. The CDR3 length is 12 residues. Germline V gene data show CDR1 as SGHRS and CDR2 as YFSETQ. Trimming removed 0 bases at V and 2 bases at J, with 2 bases between. CDR3 sequence reads: CASSLDQETQYF. As DNA, the CDR3 is TGCGCCAGCAGCTTGGATCAAGAGACCCAGTACTTC.

This chain uses TRBV28 with TRBJ1-5; D unclear. Trimming cost V 1 base and J 4 bases, with 11 bases left between them. This CDR3 has 15 amino acids. Germline V lookup: CDR1 MDHEN, CDR2 SYDVKM. The CDR3 protein is CASSLFRDQNQPQHF. CDR3 sequence (DNA): TGTGCCAGCAGTTTATTTAGGGATCAGAATCAGCCCCAGCATTTT.